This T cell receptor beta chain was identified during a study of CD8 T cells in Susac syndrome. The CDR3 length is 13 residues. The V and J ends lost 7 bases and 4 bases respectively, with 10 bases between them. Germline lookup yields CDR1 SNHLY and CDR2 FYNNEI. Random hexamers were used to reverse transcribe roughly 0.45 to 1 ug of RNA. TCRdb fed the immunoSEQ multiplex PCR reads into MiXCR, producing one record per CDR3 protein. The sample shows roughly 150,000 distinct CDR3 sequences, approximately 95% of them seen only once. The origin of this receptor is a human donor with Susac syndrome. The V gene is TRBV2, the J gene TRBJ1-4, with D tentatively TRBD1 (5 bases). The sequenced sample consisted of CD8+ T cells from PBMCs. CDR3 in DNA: TGTGCCAGCATCGGGACCATTAATGAAAAACTGTTTTTT. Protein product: CASIGTINEKLFF.